The source of this TCR beta chain is a study of CD8 T cells in ankylosing spondylitis. CDR1 and CDR2 from the germline V gene are SNHLY and FYNNEI. This CDR3 region has 13 residues. V was pared by 5 bases and J by 6 bases, with 14 bases between. A note on this clonotype: Its antigen remains unidentified.

The TCR beta libraries were generated through quantitative 5'-RACE incorporating molecular barcodes. Using its own MiXCR run on the 5' RACE reads, TCRdb lists one record per CDR3 protein. The sample shows fewer than 650,000 distinct CDR3 sequences, approximately 12% of them seen only once. The study's findings and limits: Blood from ankylosing spondylitis patients appeared to carry a characteristic eight-variant TCR beta motif. Disease-linked clones were found to be CD8+ and relatively rare in peripheral blood.

The receptor was derived from a male donor with ankylosing spondylitis. The specimen was blood, either unsorted or a sorted T cell fraction (not recorded which). The genes are TRBV2 and TRBJ2-7; D possibly corresponds to TRBD1 (6 bases). CDR3 protein: CASSSNPGVEQYF. The CDR3, as DNA: TGTGCCAGCAGTTCGAACCCAGGGGTCGAGCAGTACTTC.